This is a list of T cell receptor beta chains from one sample in a study of regulatory T cells in long-lasting Graves disease. TCRdb re-analysed the multiplex PCR reads in MiXCR, keeping a single row per CDR3 protein. The table records around 500,000 distinct CDR3 sequences, roughly 12% of them present only once. The sample was also reused in another study, on T cells in Graves' hyperthyroidism and ophthalmopathy.

Sample: peripheral blood mononuclear cells (PBMCs), taken at new diagnosis, from a patient treated with antithyroid drugs. These receptors originate from a man aged 30 to 45 with Graves disease. The CDR3 runs from the conserved cysteine through the conserved F or W. Each record gives: CDR3 DNA, CDR3 protein, clone size, D gene, V gene, J gene. The D gene is left open where the match is weak. Size values are once, few and many counts, or a class for expanded clones, and some rows have none.

cdr3_nt: TGTGCCAGCAGTCGGACAGCCTACTACGAGCAGTACTTC
cdr3_aa: CASSRTAYYEQYF
clone_size: many
d_call: .
v_call: TRBV27
j_call: TRBJ2-7

cdr3_nt: TGTGCCAGCAGTGAAGATGGGTGGGAGGGCAGTCATGGCTACACCTTC
cdr3_aa: CASSEDGWEGSHGYTF
clone_size: many
d_call: .
v_call: TRBV2
j_call: TRBJ1-2

cdr3_nt: TGTGCCAGCACCCTCGTTAGCGGCACAGATACGCAGTATTTT
cdr3_aa: CASTLVSGTDTQYF
clone_size: many
d_call: .
v_call: TRBV27
j_call: TRBJ2-3

cdr3_nt: TGTGCCAGCAGCGGACAGGGGGGCGGGCCCCAGCATTTT
cdr3_aa: CASSGQGGGPQHF
clone_size: few
d_call: TRBD1
v_call: TRBV12-3/TRBV12-4
j_call: TRBJ1-5

cdr3_nt: TGTGCCACCAGCAAAACCCCTACCGGACACTCTCAAGAGACCCAGTACTTC
cdr3_aa: CATSKTPTGHSQETQYF
clone_size: .
d_call: .
v_call: TRBV15
j_call: TRBJ2-5

cdr3_nt: TGTGCCAGCAGTTTACAGGGGAGGGTGGGTGGCTACACCTTC
cdr3_aa: CASSLQGRVGGYTF
clone_size: many
d_call: .
v_call: TRBV12-3/TRBV12-4
j_call: TRBJ1-2

cdr3_nt: TGTGCCAGCAGCTTAGACCAACGTACGCAGTATTTT
cdr3_aa: CASSLDQRTQYF
clone_size: many
d_call: .
v_call: TRBV7-9
j_call: TRBJ2-3

cdr3_nt: TGTGCCAGCAGTGACGCGGGCCAAGAGACCCAGTACTTC
cdr3_aa: CASSDAGQETQYF
clone_size: many
d_call: .
v_call: TRBV2
j_call: TRBJ2-5

cdr3_nt: TGTGCCATCAGTGAAGACAGTCACGAGCAGTACTTC
cdr3_aa: CAISEDSHEQYF
clone_size: few
d_call: .
v_call: TRBV10-3
j_call: TRBJ2-7

cdr3_nt: TGTGCCAGCAGCTTGGAGGGGACGCCATATAATTCACCCCTCCACTTT
cdr3_aa: CASSLEGTPYNSPLHF
clone_size: .
d_call: .
v_call: TRBV5-5
j_call: TRBJ1-6

cdr3_nt: TGTGCCAGCAGCTCCACCGACCACACAGATACGCAGTATTTT
cdr3_aa: CASSSTDHTDTQYF
clone_size: .
d_call: .
v_call: TRBV6-1
j_call: TRBJ2-3

cdr3_nt: TGTGCCAGCAGCTTGAGTCCTAGCGGGAGGGTGAATGAGCAGTTCTTC
cdr3_aa: CASSLSPSGRVNEQFF
clone_size: many
d_call: TRBD2
v_call: TRBV5-4
j_call: TRBJ2-1

cdr3_nt: TGTGCCAGCAGCTTAGGTCTGCCCAATGAGCAGTTCTTC
cdr3_aa: CASSLGLPNEQFF
clone_size: many
d_call: .
v_call: TRBV7-2
j_call: TRBJ2-1